Listed below are T cell receptor beta chains from one sample, sequenced in a study of shared clonotypes between healthy human individuals. Clones were sequenced by immunoSEQ multiplex PCR, and TCRdb holds only the in-frame ones, with some missing. Counted here are roughly 1,800,000 clones, approximately 94% occurring once; the ten biggest clones make up more than 0.9%. The sample comprised naive CD8+ T cells sorted from blood. These receptors all stem from a man between 18 and 35 years old in good health. Each CDR3 is given with its conserved first and last residue. The order of the fields is V gene, D gene, J gene, clone size, CDR3 protein, CDR3 DNA. D genes are given only for firm matches. Size tells how often a clone was seen (once, few, many) or the class of an expanded clone, and some rows leave it out.

>TRBV11-2|-|TRBJ2-5|-
CASSFWDQETQYF
TGTGCCAGCAGCTTCTGGGACCAAGAGACCCAGTACTTC
>TRBV25-1|-|TRBJ2-1|-
CASSGPWGSDEQFF
TGTGCCAGCAGTGGACCGTGGGGGTCCGATGAGCAGTTCTTC
>TRBV6-1|TRBD2|TRBJ2-1|-
CASSDPFWREVSHEQFF
TGTGCCAGCAGTGATCCCTTTTGGCGGGAGGTTTCCCATGAGCAGTTCTTC
>TRBV7-6|TRBD1|TRBJ2-7|-
CASSLFSPDRGLHEQYF
TGTGCCAGCAGCTTGTTCTCACCGGACAGGGGACTCCACGAGCAGTACTTC
>TRBV11-2|TRBD1|TRBJ2-5|-
CASSARDRWETQYF
TGTGCCAGCAGCGCTCGGGACAGGTGGGAGACCCAGTACTTC
>TRBV4-1|-|TRBJ2-5|-
CASSQDVPDSYQETQYF
TGCGCCAGCAGCCAAGATGTACCGGACTCCTACCAAGAGACCCAGTACTTC
>TRBV7-2|TRBD1|TRBJ2-7|-
CASCHDRGYSYEQYF
TGTGCCAGCTGCCACGACAGGGGGTATTCCTACGAGCAGTACTTC
>TRBV27|TRBD2|TRBJ2-7|-
CASSLTSGGAPTYEQYF
TGTGCCAGCAGTTTAACTAGCGGGGGGGCCCCGACCTACGAGCAGTACTTC
>TRBV28|-|TRBJ2-3|-
CASRQGPDTQYF
TGTGCCAGCAGGCAGGGGCCAGATACGCAGTATTTT
>TRBV30|-|TRBJ1-5|once
CAWTLGGYSNQPQHF
TGTGCCTGGACTCTGGGGGGGTATAGCAATCAGCCCCAGCATTTT
>TRBV29-1|TRBD1|TRBJ2-7|-
CSAVPGTGGIGEQYF
TGCAGCGCTGTTCCAGGGACAGGGGGTATTGGCGAGCAGTACTTC
>TRBV5-6|TRBD2|TRBJ2-7|-
CASSLFGSGAPYEQYF
TGTGCCAGCAGCCTCTTCGGGAGCGGGGCCCCCTACGAGCAGTACTTC
>TRBV19|TRBD2|TRBJ2-5|-
CASSIAGLAEQETQYF
TGTGCCAGTAGTATCGCGGGACTAGCGGAACAAGAGACCCAGTACTTC
>TRBV11-2|-|TRBJ1-1|once
CASSLGGQLNTEAFF
TGTGCCAGCAGCTTAGGAGGGCAGCTGAACACTGAAGCTTTCTTT
>TRBV7-8|-|TRBJ1-1|once
CASSLDPGVNTEAFF
TGTGCCAGCAGCTTAGATCCGGGGGTGAACACTGAAGCTTTCTTT
>TRBV27|-|TRBJ2-5|-
CASGVEETQYF
TGTGCCAGCGGGGTGGAGGAGACCCAGTACTTC
>TRBV19|-|TRBJ1-5|-
CASMGYTLNQPQHF
TGTGCCAGTATGGGCTATACCCTCAATCAGCCCCAGCATTTT
>TRBV15|TRBD2|TRBJ2-7|-
CATSRDLASGAYEQYF
TGTGCCACCAGCAGAGATCTCGCTAGCGGAGCCTACGAGCAGTACTTC
>TRBV11-2|-|TRBJ2-2|-
CASSSPEGLATGELFF
TGTGCCAGCAGCTCCCCGGAGGGGCTAGCCACCGGGGAGCTGTTTTTT
>TRBV4-1|-|TRBJ1-1|-
CASSLDYMNTEAFF
TGCGCCAGCAGCCTAGACTACATGAACACTGAAGCTTTCTTT
>TRBV28|TRBD2|TRBJ2-1|-
CASSLGTSGGDEQFF
TGTGCCAGCAGTTTAGGGACTAGCGGAGGCGATGAGCAGTTCTTC
>TRBV11-2|-|TRBJ2-7|-
CASSLGAYEQYF
TGTGCCAGCAGCTTGGGAGCCTACGAGCAGTACTTC
>TRBV6-5|TRBD2|TRBJ2-1|-
CASSLWEGQDEQFF
TGTGCCAGCAGTCTCTGGGAGGGCCAGGATGAGCAGTTCTTC
>TRBV29-1|TRBD1|TRBJ2-5|-
CSVEDPWKGGGQGLETQYF
TGCAGCGTTGAAGATCCATGGAAAGGTGGGGGACAGGGACTAGAGACCCAGTACTTC
>TRBV5-6|TRBD1|TRBJ1-1|once
CASSSGGDLNTEAFF
TGTGCCAGCAGCTCAGGGGGGGACTTGAACACTGAAGCTTTCTTT
>TRBV18|TRBD1|TRBJ1-2|-
CASSLLTGTVIGYTF
TGTGCCAGCTCACTCTTGACCGGGACAGTCATTGGCTACACCTTC
>TRBV4-1|-|TRBJ2-7|-
CASSQVRRQESEQYF
TGCGCCAGCAGCCAGGTCCGTCGGCAGGAAAGCGAGCAGTACTTC
>TRBV2|TRBD2|TRBJ2-1|once
CASSEALGTSGGSNEQFF
TGTGCCAGCAGTGAAGCGCTCGGGACTAGCGGTGGATCGAATGAGCAGTTCTTC
>TRBV30|-|TRBJ1-3|few
CAWRGLASGNTIYF
TGTGCCTGGAGGGGACTTGCTTCTGGAAACACCATATATTTT
>TRBV7-2|TRBD2|TRBJ2-7|once
CASSSLGLAGGGEYF
TGTGCCAGCAGCTCCCTGGGACTAGCGGGTGGAGGGGAGTACTTC
>TRBV13|TRBD2|TRBJ2-7|-
CASASGTYEQYF
TGTGCCAGCGCTAGCGGTACCTACGAGCAGTACTTC
>TRBV6-6|-|TRBJ2-1|-
CASSYSERTNYNEQFF
TGTGCCAGCAGTTACTCGGAAAGGACTAATTACAATGAGCAGTTCTTC
>TRBV11-3|-|TRBJ2-7|-
CASRPGPALEQYF
TGTGCCAGCAGACCCGGACCTGCGCTCGAGCAGTACTTC
>TRBV11-2|-|TRBJ1-2|-
CASSFEGGYGYTF
TGTGCCAGCAGCTTCGAGGGTGGCTATGGCTACACCTTC
>TRBV10-1|TRBD1|TRBJ1-1|-
CASSEGTGQPHTEAFF
TGCGCCAGCAGTGAGGGGACAGGACAACCTCACACTGAAGCTTTCTTT
>TRBV11-2|-|TRBJ2-7|-
CASSLDRESSYEQYF
TGTGCCAGCAGCTTAGACCGGGAGAGCTCCTACGAGCAGTACTTC
>TRBV21-1|-|TRBJ1-6|few
CATNSPLHF
TGTGCCACCAATTCACCCCTCCACTTT
>TRBV11-2|-|TRBJ2-6|-
CASKAGATGDFSGANVLTF
TGTGCCAGCAAAGCGGGGGCGACAGGGGATTTCTCTGGGGCCAACGTCCTGACTTTC
>TRBV19|-|TRBJ2-7|-
CASSWGGGSYEQYF
TGTGCCAGTAGTTGGGGCGGAGGGTCCTACGAGCAGTACTTC
>TRBV30|-|TRBJ1-1|once
CAWSVTPGVNTEAFF
TGTGCCTGGAGTGTAACTCCAGGGGTGAACACTGAAGCTTTCTTT
>TRBV14|-|TRBJ2-3|-
CASSQEFKTDTQYF
TGTGCCAGCAGCCAGGAGTTTAAAACAGATACGCAGTATTTT
>TRBV28|-|TRBJ1-5|-
CASSFLGAGNQPQHF
TGTGCCAGCAGTTTCTTGGGGGCAGGCAATCAGCCCCAGCATTTT
>TRBV28|-|TRBJ1-1|few
CASSHLLPEAFF
TGTGCCAGCAGCCATTTGCTTCCTGAAGCTTTCTTT
>TRBV9|-|TRBJ2-7|-
CASSVDPGGQGLNEQYF
TGTGCCAGCAGCGTAGACCCCGGTGGGCAGGGGCTCAACGAGCAGTACTTC
>TRBV2|-|TRBJ2-7|-
CASRAVIGTSEYEQYF
TGTGCCAGCCGGGCCGTTATAGGGACCAGCGAGTACGAGCAGTACTTC
>TRBV4-1|TRBD1|TRBJ2-7|-
CASSLRTGASYEQYF
TGCGCCAGCAGCCTCCGGACAGGGGCCTCCTACGAGCAGTACTTC
>TRBV29-1|TRBD1|TRBJ2-7|-
CSVRQGLSYEQYF
TGCAGCGTTCGACAGGGCCTCTCCTACGAGCAGTACTTC
>TRBV6-1|-|TRBJ1-2|-
CASREPTGPSYGYTF
TGTGCCAGCAGAGAGCCGACAGGACCTTCTTATGGCTACACCTTC
>TRBV13|TRBD2|TRBJ2-1|-
CASSFRLAGVYNEQFF
TGTGCCAGCAGCTTTCGGTTAGCGGGAGTGTACAATGAGCAGTTCTTC
>TRBV10-2|-|TRBJ2-2|once
CASSESKNTGELFF
TGCGCCAGCAGTGAGTCGAAGAACACCGGGGAGCTGTTTTTT
>TRBV30|-|TRBJ2-7|-
CAWSVSGSYEQYF
TGTGCCTGGAGTGTAAGCGGCTCCTACGAGCAGTACTTC
>TRBV2|-|TRBJ2-3|-
CASSEGSLSTDTQYF
TGTGCCAGCAGTGAAGGTTCCCTCAGCACAGATACGCAGTATTTT
>TRBV9|-|TRBJ1-4|-
CASSVESGSNEKLFF
TGTGCCAGCAGCGTAGAATCCGGGTCCAATGAAAAACTGTTTTTT
>TRBV29-1|-|TRBJ2-5|-
CSVDIVETQYF
TGCAGCGTTGATATAGTCGAGACCCAGTACTTC
>TRBV20-1|-|TRBJ2-1|-
CSASTGPGQFF
TGCAGTGCTTCAACGGGCCCAGGGCAGTTCTTC
>TRBV6-1|-|TRBJ1-3|-
CASSEWVGSTGNTIYF
TGTGCCAGCAGTGAATGGGTAGGGAGTACTGGAAACACCATATATTTT